Below, 15 T cell receptor beta chains from the same sample are listed, as sequenced in a study of cytomegalovirus exposure and HLA in healthy donors. Amplification used 60 Vbeta primers and 13 Jbeta primers. This table comes from immunoSEQ multiplex PCR, and its TCRdb copy is limited to in-frame clones, with some not included. This sample has some 150,000 clones, with roughly 82% found just once. The specimen was PBMCs. The receptor set was obtained from a man in his late teens or twenties in good health and CMV-seropositive.

The chain is built from TRBV28 and TRBJ1-2; maybe TRBD1 (6 bases). This CDR3 spans 13 amino acids. Per the germline V gene, CDR1 is MDHEN and CDR2 is SYDVKM. Trimming took off 2 bases at V and 2 bases at J, with 6 bases between the two ends. CDR3 in amino acids: CASSLGTNYGYTF. The CDR3 nucleotides are TGTGCCAGCAGTTTAGGGACAAACTATGGCTACACCTTC.

The rearrangement uses TRBV28 and TRBJ1-1; possibly TRBD1 for D (6 bases). Germline-derived CDR1 and CDR2 are MDHEN and SYDVKM. The CDR3 spans 16 residues. V was clipped by 9 bases and J by 1 base, with 21 bases between them. In DNA form, the CDR3 reads TGTGCCAGTTTTTCTGCTGGGGGCCCCCCGAACACTGAAGCTTTCTTT. Translated, it gives CASFSAGGPPNTEAFF.

The V call is TRBV30, the J call TRBJ1-4; tentatively, D is TRBD1 (6 bases). The germline V and J ends were trimmed by 2 bases and 0 bases, with 19 bases remaining between them. Germline assignment: CDR1 GTSNPN and CDR2 SVGIG (reference sequence). There are 18 residues in the CDR3. The DNA of the CDR3 is TGTGCCTGGAGTTCTCGGACAGTGCAACGGTCAACTAATGAAAAACTGTTTTTT. Its protein product is CAWSSRTVQRSTNEKLFF.

The J gene is TRBJ2-3, the V gene TRBV5-1; no definite D call. CDR1 is SGHRS, CDR2 YFSETQ, per germline. Deletions cut 5 bases from V and 3 bases from J, with 13 bases between. The CDR3 has 14 residues. DNA of the CDR3: TGCGCCAGCAGATCGAGCCCCGCTACAGATACGCAGTATTTT. Encoded protein: CASRSSPATDTQYF.

The chain is built from TRBV6-1 and TRBJ2-7; D remains ambiguous. V was clipped by 7 bases and J by 2 bases, with 6 bases between them. The germline CDR1 and CDR2 sequences are MNHNS and SASEGT. The length of the CDR3 is 11 residues. The CDR3 region is CASIRAYEQYF. The CDR3 DNA reads TGTGCCAGCATACGAGCCTACGAGCAGTACTTC.

The genes are TRBV7-6 and TRBJ2-7, with D perhaps matching TRBD2 (6 bases). Germline lookup yields CDR1 SGHVS and CDR2 FNYEAQ. V was shortened by 1 base and J by 0 bases, with 10 bases between the two germline ends. This CDR3 has 15 amino acids. In nucleotides, the CDR3 is TGTGCCAGCAGCTTAGGGGGGGTTAGCTCCTACGAGCAGTACTTC. Protein product: CASSLGGVSSYEQYF.

The V call is TRBV7-9, the J call TRBJ1-5, with D possibly TRBD1 on 6 matching bases. This CDR3 comprises 14 residues. Between the trimmed V and J ends, which lost 5 bases and 3 bases, there was a span of 11 bases. Per germline, CDR1 SEHNR and CDR2 FQNEAQ (reference sequence). The chain's CDR3 is CASSPDSFNQPQHF. CDR3 nucleotide sequence: TGTGCCAGCAGCCCGGACAGCTTCAATCAGCCCCAGCATTTT.

A single count supports this clone. In DNA, the CDR3 is TGTGCCAGCAGCCCAGGAGGGTTAGCGGCGCGGAGCTCCTACAATGAGCAGTTCTTC. Translation: CASSPGGLAARSSYNEQFF. The chain links TRBV7-9 to TRBJ2-1, with D tentatively TRBD2 (6 bases). From germline, CDR1 is SEHNR and CDR2 FQNEAQ (reference sequence). This CDR3 comprises 19 residues. V was pared by 5 bases and J by 0 bases, with 23 bases between.

This chain links TRBV2 with TRBJ2-3, with 9 bases lining up with TRBD2. There are 16 residues in the CDR3. V was clipped by 4 bases and J by 2 bases; unmatched bases: 7. Looked up from germline, CDR1 is SNHLY and CDR2 is FYNNEI. CDR3 bases: TGTGCCAGCAGTGTTAGAGCGGGAGGAGTCACAGATACGCAGTATTTT. Protein product: CASSVRAGGVTDTQYF.

This chain links TRBV7-2 with TRBJ2-7, with TRBD2 as a possible D gene (6 bases). Looked up from germline, CDR1 is SGHTA and CDR2 is FQGNSA. This CDR3 is built from 19 residues. V lost 0 bases and J 3 bases, leaving 24 bases between the germline ends. As DNA, the CDR3 is TGTGCCAGCAGCTTAGCGATCTGGAGGGGCGGCTCAATCCACTACGAGCAGTACTTC. The encoded protein is CASSLAIWRGGSIHYEQYF.

The J gene is TRBJ2-7, the V gene TRBV5-1; a weak D match, TRBD1 (6 bases). Trimming stripped 2 bases from V and 4 bases from J, with 7 bases between. This CDR3 is 12 amino acids long. Germline assignment: CDR1 SGHRS and CDR2 YFSETQ. The CDR3 loop is CASSLQGYEQYF. In DNA, the CDR3 is TGCGCCAGCAGCTTACAGGGATACGAGCAGTACTTC.

DNA for the CDR3: TGCGCCAGCAGCTTGTTCGGCCTAGCGGGAAGAGATACGCAGTATTTT. Amino acids: CASSLFGLAGRDTQYF. This sequence joins TRBV5-1 and TRBJ2-3; 9 nucleotides match TRBD2. The CDR3 runs 16 residues. V shed 1 base and J 5 bases; nucleotides not matched to a gene: 8. Germline V gene lookup returns CDR1 SGHRS and CDR2 YFSETQ.

V is TRBV27 and J is TRBJ2-7; possibly TRBD2 for D (6 bases). The CDR3 has 14 amino acids. Trimming cost V 3 bases and J 2 bases, with 11 bases left between them. The germline V gene encodes CDR1 MNHEY and CDR2 SMNVEV (reference sequence). This CDR3 is CASSFGGNTYEQYF. As DNA, the CDR3 is TGTGCCAGCAGTTTTGGCGGGAACACCTACGAGCAGTACTTC.

Only a few counts were recorded for this clone. The V gene is TRBV13, the J gene TRBJ2-5; D uncertain. The J call may be in error: the DNA end matches TRBJ2-7 better. Germline V gene data show CDR1 as PRHDT and CDR2 as FYEKMQ (reference sequence). There are 15 residues in the CDR3. The CDR3 spells CASGSPVLSSYEQYF. CDR3 sequence (DNA): TGTGCCAGCGGCTCCCCTGTTCTGAGCTCCTACGAGCAGTACTTC.

The CDR3 loop is CASSEDRAYEQYF. As DNA, the CDR3 is TGTGCCAGCAGCGAAGACAGGGCCTACGAGCAGTACTTC. The chain links TRBV5-4 to TRBJ2-7, with 7 bases lining up with TRBD1. Germline CDR1 and CDR2: SGHNT and YYREEE (reference sequence). With 4 bases clipped from V and 2 bases from J, the junction kept 3 bases outside the gene matches. CDR3 size: 13 residues. Drawing the rest from reference TRBV5-4 and TRBJ2-7, the complete variable domain is ETGVTQSPTHLIKTRGQQVTLRCSSQSGHNTVSWYQQALGQGPQFIFQYYREEENGRGNFPPRFSGLQFPNYSSELNVNALELDDSALYLCASSEDRAYEQYFGPGTRLTVT.